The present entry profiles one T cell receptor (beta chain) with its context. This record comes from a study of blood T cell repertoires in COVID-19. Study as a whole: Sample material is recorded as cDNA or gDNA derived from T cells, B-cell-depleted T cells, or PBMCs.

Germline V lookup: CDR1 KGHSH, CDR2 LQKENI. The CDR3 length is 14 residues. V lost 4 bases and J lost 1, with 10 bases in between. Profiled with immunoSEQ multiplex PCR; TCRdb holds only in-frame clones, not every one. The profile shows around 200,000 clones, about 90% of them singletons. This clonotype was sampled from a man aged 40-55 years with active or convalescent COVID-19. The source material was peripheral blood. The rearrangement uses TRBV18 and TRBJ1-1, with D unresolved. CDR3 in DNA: TGTGCCAGCTCACGAACCAGAGGGAACACTGAAGCTTTCTTT. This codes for CASSRTRGNTEAFF.